This TCR beta chain was found in a study of CD8 T cells in Susac syndrome. RNA was extracted with the RNeasy kit, and a quantity of about 0.45 to 1 ug was reverse transcribed using random hexamers. A multiplex approach, immunoSEQ multiplex PCR, amplified TCR beta CDR3 across 54 Vbeta and 13 Jbeta. TCRdb re-analysed the immunoSEQ multiplex PCR reads in MiXCR, keeping a single row per CDR3 protein. This sample has 70,000 or so distinct CDR3 sequences, with approximately 94% found just once. V was trimmed by 5 bases and J by 3 bases, leaving 20 bases between them. Germline CDR1 reads MNHEY; CDR2 reads SMNVEV (reference sequence). The CDR3 has 17 amino acids.

Sequences were obtained from CD8+ T cells from PBMCs. The chain recombines TRBV27 with TRBJ2-1; D possibly uses TRBD1 or TRBD2 (7 bases each). The sequence was collected from a human donor with multiple sclerosis. The chain's CDR3 is CASSTGTAGLLYNEQFF. The CDR3 nucleotides read TGTGCCAGCAGTACCGGGACAGCGGGACTACTCTACAATGAGCAGTTCTTC.